This TCR beta chain was sequenced in a study of cytomegalovirus exposure and HLA in healthy donors. This CDR3 has 14 amino acids. Germline lookup yields CDR1 SQVTM and CDR2 ANQGSEA. Losses at the gene ends were 7 bases for V and 0 bases for J; bases not matched to a gene: 5. Primers included in the PCR were 60 Vbeta and 13 Jbeta primers. Original methodology: A later analysis counted 65 million to 95 million unique TCR beta chains, around 12 million shared. Method: immunoSEQ multiplex PCR; TCRdb's copy keeps in-frame clones and lacks some. The V and J calls and clone size come from that table; D and trimming were worked out from the DNA. The sample lists about 96,000 clones, approximately 75% occurring once.

Sequenced input: PBMCs. The TCR was taken from a female donor in good health and CMV-seropositive. The chain combines TRBV29-1 with TRBJ1-3; TRBD1 matches at 8 bases. CDR3 amino acids: CSAETGGSGNTIYF. CDR3 DNA sequence: TGCAGCGCAGAAACAGGGGGCTCTGGAAACACCATATATTTT.